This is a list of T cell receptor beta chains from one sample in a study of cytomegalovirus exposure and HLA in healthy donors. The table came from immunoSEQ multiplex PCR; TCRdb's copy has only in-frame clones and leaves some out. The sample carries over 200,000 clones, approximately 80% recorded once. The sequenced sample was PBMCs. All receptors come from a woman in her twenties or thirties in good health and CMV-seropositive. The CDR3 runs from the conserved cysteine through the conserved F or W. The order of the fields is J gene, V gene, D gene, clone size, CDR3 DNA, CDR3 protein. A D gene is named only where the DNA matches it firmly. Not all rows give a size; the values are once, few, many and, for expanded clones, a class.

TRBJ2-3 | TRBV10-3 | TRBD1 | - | TGTGCCATCAGTCGGGACAGCCTCCGTTCTAGCACAGATACGCAGTATTTT | CAISRDSLRSSTDTQYF
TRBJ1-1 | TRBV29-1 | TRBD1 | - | TGCAGCGTGACGTGGACAGGGTTGATGGGTGAAGCTTTCTTT | CSVTWTGLMGEAFF
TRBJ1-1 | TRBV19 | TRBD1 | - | TGTGCCAGTGGGCAGGGGGTGGGCACTGAAGCTTTCTTT | CASGQGVGTEAFF
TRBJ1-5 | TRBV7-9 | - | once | TGTGCCAGCAGCACGACAGATCAGCCCCAGCATTTT | CASSTTDQPQHF
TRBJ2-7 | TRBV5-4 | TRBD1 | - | TGTGCCAGCAGCTTGGGGGACAGCTACAGTCAGGAGTACTTC | CASSLGDSYSQEYF
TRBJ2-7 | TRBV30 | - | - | TGTGCCTGGAGTGTTGGTCAGGTGACATACGAGCAGTACTTC | CAWSVGQVTYEQYF
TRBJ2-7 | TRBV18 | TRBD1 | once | TGTGCCAGCTCACCAGACAGGGCGGCCTACGAGCAGTACTTC | CASSPDRAAYEQYF
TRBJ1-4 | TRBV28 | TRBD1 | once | TGTGCCAGCAGTACAGGGGGTGAAAAACTGTTTTTT | CASSTGGEKLFF
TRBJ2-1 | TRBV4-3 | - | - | TGCGCCAGCAGCCAAGAATGGACTACCCCATACAATGAGCAGTTCTTC | CASSQEWTTPYNEQFF
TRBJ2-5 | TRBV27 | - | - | TGTGCCAGCAGTTTTGGGGGTGGGGGGCTGGGTGAGACCCAGTACTTC | CASSFGGGGLGETQYF
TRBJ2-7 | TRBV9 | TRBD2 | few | TGTGCCAGCAGCGTCGGGGGGAGCGGCGAGCAGTACTTC | CASSVGGSGEQYF
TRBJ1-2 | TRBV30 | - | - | TGTGCCTGGACCCGGGGCTCACACTATGGCTACACCTTC | CAWTRGSHYGYTF
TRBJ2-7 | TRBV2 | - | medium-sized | TGTGCCAGCAGTGTATCAGCCAGCGAGCAGTACTTC | CASSVSASEQYF
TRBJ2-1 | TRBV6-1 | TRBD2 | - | TGTGCCAGCAGACTAGCGGTCGGCAATGAGCAGTTCTTC | CASRLAVGNEQFF
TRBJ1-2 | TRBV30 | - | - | TGTGCCTGGAGTCACTCCGGGGGTGGCTATGGCTACACCTTC | CAWSHSGGGYGYTF
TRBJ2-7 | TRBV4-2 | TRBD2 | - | TGTGCCAGCAGCCAAGATGGGGTAGCGGGGATCTACGAGCAGTACTTC | CASSQDGVAGIYEQYF
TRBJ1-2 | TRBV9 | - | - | TGTGCCAGCAGCCCGGGGGGTAACTATGGCTACACCTTC | CASSPGGNYGYTF